This record covers a single TCR beta chain. Its antigen remains unidentified. The CDR3 length is 11 residues. Trimming pared 7 bases from V and 10 bases from J, leaving 11 bases between. Germline CDR1 is SNHLY and CDR2 is FYNNEI. No patient escaped relapse after autologous stem cell transplantation, and brentuximab vedotin exposure varied. This entry belongs to a study of PD-1 blockade in classical Hodgkin lymphoma. Study-level points and caveats: While CD8+ TCR diversity did not rise significantly by C4D1, CD4+ TCR diversity did. Lower baseline TCR diversity was reported for newly diagnosed patients than for healthy donors. Baseline diversity in complete responders resembled that of newly diagnosed patients. Causes of the repertoire differences remain undefined, possibly disease activity or prior therapy.

The table came from immunoSEQ multiplex PCR; TCRdb's copy has only in-frame clones and leaves some out. The table lists about 40,000 clones, 69% of them singletons. Specimen: peripheral blood mononuclear cells (PBMCs), collected before the second cycle of nivolumab. V and J are TRBV2 and TRBJ2-1, with D possibly matching TRBD1 (6 bases). The TCR sequence derives from a human donor with classical Hodgkin lymphoma. This CDR3 is CASTLDREQFF. CDR3 nucleotide sequence: TGTGCCAGCACCTTAGACAGGGAGCAGTTCTTC.